This is a list of T cell receptor beta chains from one sample in a study of T cell repertoires in cytomegalovirus infection. These receptors are not linked to any known antigen. TCRdb re-derived calls from the reads in MiXCR, one entry per CDR3 protein. The table lists around 310,000 distinct CDR3 sequences, 29% of them singletons. The sequencing here drew on cultured PBMCs, taken from culture after CMV antigen stimulation. The receptors shown here come from a human donor in good health (CMV status not recorded). Some clones in this sample may be carry-over from other donors' samples. Each CDR3 is given with its conserved first and last residue. D genes are given only for firm matches. Clone size is given for some rows only: seen once, a few or many times, or a class if the clone is expanded.

CDR3aa | CDR3nt | d_gene | v_gene | abundance | j_gene
CASSISGGGQPQHF | TGTGCCAGTAGTATATCAGGGGGCGGTCAGCCCCAGCATTTT | TRBD1 | TRBV19 | NA | TRBJ1-5
CASSVSGGVLSYEQYF | TGTGCCAGTAGTGTTTCAGGGGGAGTTCTCTCCTACGAGCAGTACTTC | TRBD1 | TRBV19 | few | TRBJ2-7
CSASGLPGGDTQYF | TGCAGTGCTAGTGGGCTCCCTGGTGGGGATACGCAGTATTTT | NA | TRBV20-1 | few | TRBJ2-3
CASGRGTLTNYGYTF | TGTGCCAGCGGCCGCGGGACCTTAACGAACTATGGCTACACCTTC | NA | TRBV28 | NA | TRBJ1-2
CASSSQGSYEQYF | TGCGCCAGCAGCTCGCAGGGTTCCTACGAGCAGTACTTC | NA | TRBV5-1 | NA | TRBJ2-7
CASKEGGFIADTQYF | TGTGCCAGTAAGGAGGGAGGATTTATCGCAGATACGCAGTATTTT | NA | TRBV19 | NA | TRBJ2-3
CASSIQGGLELFF | TGTGCCAGCAGTATCCAAGGGGGCCTGGAGCTGTTTTTT | TRBD1 | TRBV28 | NA | TRBJ2-2
CASRTQVAGSTQPQHF | TGTGCCAGTAGGACTCAGGTGGCAGGGTCCACTCAGCCCCAGCATTTT | NA | TRBV19 | NA | TRBJ1-5
CASSYSNGQPQHF | TGTGCCAGCAGTTACTCGAACGGGCAGCCCCAGCATTTT | NA | TRBV6-5 | NA | TRBJ1-5
CASSPHRGNSPLHF | TGTGCCAGCAGCCCACACAGGGGGAATTCACCCCTCCACTTT | TRBD1 | TRBV7-2 | NA | TRBJ1-6
CASSSYRTEAFF | TGTGCCAGCAGTTCCTATCGGACTGAAGCTTTCTTT | NA | TRBV28 | few | TRBJ1-1
CSASRLLSDTQYF | TGCAGTGCTAGCCGACTACTAAGCGATACGCAGTATTTT | NA | TRBV20-1 | NA | TRBJ2-3
CASSTRDTRNYGYTF | TGTGCCAGTAGTACCCGGGACACCCGGAACTATGGCTACACCTTC | NA | TRBV19 | many | TRBJ1-2
CASSLRGGYTGELFF | TGTGCCAGCAGCTTACGAGGGGGCTACACCGGGGAGCTGTTTTTT | TRBD1 | TRBV7-8 | NA | TRBJ2-2
CASSLRQGGEQYF | TGTGCCAGCAGTTTGAGGCAGGGGGGCGAGCAGTACTTC | NA | TRBV12-3/TRBV12-4 | NA | TRBJ2-7
CASSYPTARTPNTEAFF | TGTGCCAGCAGTTACCCAACGGCAAGAACTCCGAACACTGAAGCTTTCTTT | NA | TRBV6-6 | NA | TRBJ1-1
CASSLPSQGGTEAFF | TGTGCCAGCAGCCTTCCCAGCCAGGGAGGCACTGAAGCTTTCTTT | NA | TRBV7-2 | many | TRBJ1-1
CASSRGLADYNEQFF | TGTGCCAGCAGCCGGGGACTAGCGGATTACAATGAGCAGTTCTTC | TRBD2 | TRBV7-9 | NA | TRBJ2-1
CASSYKRLTGFLSNQPQHF | TGTGCCAGCAGTTACAAGCGTTTAACGGGATTCCTTAGCAATCAGCCCCAGCATTTT | NA | TRBV6-2/TRBV6-3 | NA | TRBJ1-5
CASNTVANQPQHF | TGTGCCAGCAATACCGTCGCTAATCAGCCCCAGCATTTT | NA | TRBV2 | NA | TRBJ1-5
CASSFSDRGNSPLHF | TGTGCCAGCAGCTTCTCGGACCGTGGGAATTCACCCCTCCACTTT | NA | TRBV12-3/TRBV12-4 | NA | TRBJ1-6
CASSGRLASFSNEQFF | TGTGCCAGCAGCGGTCGACTAGCAAGTTTTTCAAATGAGCAGTTCTTC | TRBD2 | TRBV7-2 | many | TRBJ2-1
CASSSRGGLNTGELFF | TGTGCCAGCAGCTCCCGGGGGGGCCTGAACACCGGGGAGCTGTTTTTT | TRBD2 | TRBV5-5 | few | TRBJ2-2
CASTRDSSGNTIYF | TGTGCCAGTACCCGGGACAGCTCTGGAAACACCATATATTTT | TRBD1 | TRBV19 | NA | TRBJ1-3
CASSYSLAVVYF | TGTGCCAGCAGTTACTCCCTAGCAGTCGTGTATTTT | NA | TRBV6-2/TRBV6-3 | NA | TRBJ2-3
CASSWPSGAYNEQFF | TGTGCCAGCAGCTGGCCAAGCGGGGCCTACAATGAGCAGTTCTTC | TRBD2 | TRBV5-6 | once | TRBJ2-1
CASRGTSGAQYF | TGTGCCAGCAGGGGGACTAGCGGGGCTCAGTACTTC | TRBD2 | TRBV12-3/TRBV12-4 | few | TRBJ2-4
CAAQGQGRYNEQFF | TGTGCCGCCCAGGGGCAGGGACGTTACAATGAGCAGTTCTTC | NA | TRBV2 | NA | TRBJ2-1
CASTGRSAGAVGDTQYF | TGTGCCAGCACCGGACGTAGCGCGGGAGCTGTGGGAGATACGCAGTATTTT | TRBD2 | TRBV27 | few | TRBJ2-3
CASSAATGFPDTQYF | TGTGCCAGCAGTGCCGCGACAGGGTTCCCAGATACGCAGTATTTT | TRBD1 | TRBV11-2 | NA | TRBJ2-3
CASSGIGGYGYTF | TGTGCCAGCAGCGGAATTGGGGGCTATGGCTACACCTTC | NA | TRBV9 | NA | TRBJ1-2